The 10 T cell receptor beta chains presented below share a single source sample, sequenced in a study of T cell repertoires in cytomegalovirus infection. MiXCR, run by TCRdb on the reads, gives a single entry per CDR3 protein. The sample holds roughly 630,000 distinct CDR3 sequences, about 24% seen once. What was sequenced was CD8+ T cells from PBMCs. The receptors shown here come from a human donor in good health (CMV status not recorded). Some clones in this sample may be carry-over from other donors' samples.

The chain has TRBV6-9 and TRBJ2-1; 7 nucleotides agree with TRBD2. There are 14 residues in the CDR3. Germline values: CDR1 MNHGY, CDR2 SVAAGI. Losses at the gene ends were 10 bases for V and 0 bases for J; bases not matched to a gene: 6. As DNA, the CDR3 is TGTGCCACCGTTACGGGGGGCTCCTACAATGAGCAGTTCTTC. Residues: CATVTGGSYNEQFF.

This clonotype was seen repeatedly, ten times or more. The J gene is TRBJ2-1, the V gene TRBV7-6; D possibly corresponds to TRBD2 (5 bases). This CDR3 region has 15 residues. Trimming took 3 bases from V and 4 from J, leaving 13 bases between them. CDR1 and CDR2 from the germline V gene are SGHVS and FNYEAQ. The CDR3 sequence: CASSFVPEGYNEQFF. CDR3 in DNA: TGTGCCAGCAGCTTCGTACCCGAGGGATACAATGAGCAGTTCTTC. The full variable domain, rest sourced from reference TRBV7-6 and TRBJ2-1, is GAGVSQSPRYKVTKRGQDVALRCDPISGHVSLYWYRQALGQGPEFLTYFNYEAQQDKSGLPNDRFSAERPEGSISTLTIQRTEQRDSAMYRCASSFVPEGYNEQFFGPGTRLTVL.

This clonotype was seen many times. The gene calls are TRBV14 and TRBJ2-1; D possibly corresponds to TRBD1 (6 bases). With 3 bases removed from V and 1 base from J, the gap between germline ends came to 13 bases. Germline loops: CDR1 SGHDN, CDR2 FVKESK. The length of the CDR3 is 16 residues. The CDR3 loop reads CASSHPGHGSYNEQFF. CDR3 coding DNA: TGTGCCAGCAGCCATCCGGGACATGGATCCTACAATGAGCAGTTCTTC. The whole variable domain, remainder taken from reference TRBV14 and TRBJ2-1, is EAGVTQFPSHSVIEKGQTVTLRCDPISGHDNLYWYRRVMGKEIKFLLHFVKESKQDESGMPNNRFLAERTGGTYSTLKVQPAELEDSGVYFCASSHPGHGSYNEQFFGPGTRLTVL.

This clonotype was counted between two and nine times. This chain connects TRBV2 to TRBJ2-5; either TRBD1 or TRBD2 may fit D (8 bases each). Between the trimmed V and J ends, which lost 5 bases and 6 bases, there was a span of 22 bases. CDR1 is SNHLY, CDR2 FYNNEI, per germline. CDR3 size: 16 residues. CDR3 bases: TGTGCCAGCAGTCCAGGACAGGGCCGGGAGGGGAAGACCCAGTACTTC. Its translation: CASSPGQGREGKTQYF.

This clonotype was seen ten or more times. V usage is TRBV7-6 and J usage is TRBJ1-1; no firm D call. V gave up 5 bases and J gave up 1 base, with 11 bases separating them. Per the germline V gene, CDR1 is SGHVS and CDR2 is FNYEAQ. This CDR3 is 14 amino acids long. CDR3 loop: CASSLYTTNTEAFF. The CDR3, as DNA: TGTGCCAGCAGCCTCTACACCACGAACACTGAAGCTTTCTTT. The entire variable domain, with the rest obtained from reference TRBV7-6 and TRBJ1-1, is as follows: GAGVSQSPRYKVTKRGQDVALRCDPISGHVSLYWYRQALGQGPEFLTYFNYEAQQDKSGLPNDRFSAERPEGSISTLTIQRTEQRDSAMYRCASSLYTTNTEAFFGQGTRLTVV.

This clonotype has ten or more counts. V and J are TRBV28 and TRBJ1-4; no clear D gene. The CDR3 extends over 14 amino acids. V gave up 3 bases and J gave up 4 bases, with 9 bases separating them. Looked up from germline, CDR1 is MDHEN and CDR2 is SYDVKM. The CDR3 region has the DNA TGTGCCAGCAGTTTTACAGCTTTTAATGAAAAACTGTTTTTT. Translating it yields CASSFTAFNEKLFF.

The genes are TRBV7-9 and TRBJ1-1; TRBD1 might be the D (6 bases). V lost 1 base to trimming and J lost 3 bases, with 12 bases between them. The CDR3 runs 15 residues. Germline lookup yields CDR1 SEHNR and CDR2 FQNEAQ (reference sequence). CDR3 DNA sequence: TGTGCCAGCAGCTTAGATGGGGGGCAGTACACTGAAGCTTTCTTT. Its translation is CASSLDGGQYTEAFF. Supplemented by reference TRBV7-9 and TRBJ1-1, the full variable domain reads DTGVSQNPRHKITKRGQNVTFRCDPISEHNRLYWYRQTLGQGPEFLTYFQNEAQLEKSRLLSDRFSAERPKGSFSTLEIQRTEQGDSAMYLCASSLDGGQYTEAFFGQGTRLTVV.

A note on this clonotype: At one end, the junction sequence differs from germline, possibly due to a read error. The chain links TRBV7-2 to TRBJ2-7; TRBD2 matches at 7 bases. The CDR3 contains 14 residues. CDR1 SGHTA and CDR2 FQGNSA come from the germline V gene. Here the CDR3 reads CVSSFWAGRDEQYF. CDR3 in DNA: TGTGTCAGCAGCTTTTGGGCAGGGAGGGACGAGCAGTACTTC.

A few counts support this clonotype. The rearrangement uses TRBV29-1 and TRBJ1-2; D may be TRBD1 (6 bases). This CDR3 contains 12 residues. The germline V gene has CDR1 SQVTM and CDR2 ANQGSEA. The V and J ends lost 6 bases and 8 bases respectively, with 16 bases between them. The CDR3 spells CSVPNRARGYTF. CDR3 DNA: TGCAGCGTGCCTAACAGGGCTAGAGGCTACACCTTC.

This clonotype was counted a few times. The chain links TRBV20-1 to TRBJ2-1; D ambiguous. The CDR3 is 16 amino acids. CDR1 is DFQATT, CDR2 SNEGSKA, per germline (reference sequence). V lost 0 bases and J lost 0, with 12 bases in between. CDR3 residues: CSARDSHSSSYNEQFF. CDR3 coding DNA: TGCAGTGCTAGAGATAGCCACTCAAGCTCCTACAATGAGCAGTTCTTC.